The 14 T cell receptor beta chains below all came from one sample that was sequenced in a study of cytomegalovirus exposure and HLA in healthy donors. Some clones are missing from TCRdb's copy, which holds only in-frame ones; the method was immunoSEQ multiplex PCR. The sample yields hundreds of thousands of clones, approximately 88% seen once. The sample taken for sequencing was PBMCs. These receptors were collected from a woman younger than 45 in good health and CMV-seropositive.

The V and J genes are TRBV4-1 and TRBJ1-1; D is uncertain. Germline V gene data show CDR1 as MGHRA and CDR2 as YSYEKL. V shed 2 bases and J shed 4 bases, with 14 bases lying between them. CDR3 size: 15 residues. The CDR3 DNA follows: TGCGCCAGCAGCCAACGGGATTACAGTGGCACTGAAGCTTTCTTT. Translating gives CASSQRDYSGTEAFF.

The rearrangement uses TRBV27 and TRBJ2-7, with 9 bases fitting TRBD1. After removal of 5 bases from V and 4 bases from J, the junction contained 9 bases not matched to a gene. Germline lookup yields CDR1 MNHEY and CDR2 SMNVEV (reference sequence). CDR3 length: 15 residues. The DNA for the CDR3 is TGTGCCAGCAGTCCCCATCGACAGGGGGGATACGAGCAGTACTTC. Translation: CASSPHRQGGYEQYF.

The V gene is TRBV5-1, the J gene TRBJ2-1, with 11 bases that match TRBD2. Germline loops: CDR1 SGHRS, CDR2 YFSETQ. V was clipped by 4 bases and J by 7 bases; unmatched bases: 7. The CDR3 runs 15 residues. CDR3 in amino acids: CASSVLAGVLNEQFF. DNA for the CDR3: TGCGCCAGCAGCGTACTAGCGGGAGTTCTTAATGAGCAGTTCTTC.

This clone has just one count. The chain links TRBV27 to TRBJ1-5; D uncertain. Looked up from germline, CDR1 is MNHEY and CDR2 is SMNVEV (reference sequence). The CDR3 sequence is 13 residues long. V shed 6 bases and J shed 4 bases, with 10 bases lying between them. The CDR3: CASSGGGNQPQHF. The CDR3 nucleotides read TGTGCCAGCAGCGGAGGCGGGAATCAGCCCCAGCATTTT.

This clone was recorded a few times. This chain links TRBV2 with TRBJ1-5; D perhaps matches TRBD1 (5 bases). The V end was cut by 3 bases, the J end by 3 bases, with 12 bases between. Germline V gene data show CDR1 as SNHLY and CDR2 as FYNNEI. The CDR3 runs to 15 residues. The CDR3 protein is CASSDGTMNNQPQHF. DNA of the CDR3: TGTGCCAGCAGTGACGGGACTATGAACAATCAGCCCCAGCATTTT. The whole variable domain, filled in from reference TRBV2 and TRBJ1-5, reads EPEVTQTPSHQVTQMGQEVILRCVPISNHLYFYWYRQILGQKVEFLVSFYNNEISEKSEIFDDQFSVERPDGSNFTLKIRSTKLEDSAMYFCASSDGTMNNQPQHFGDGTRLSIL.

This clone was counted once. The rearrangement uses TRBV11-3 and TRBJ2-2; D may be TRBD1 (6 bases). The V end was cut by 5 bases, the J end by 0 bases, with 10 bases between. CDR3 length: 15 amino acids. Germline V gene lookup returns CDR1 SGHNT and CDR2 YENEEA. Here the CDR3 DNA reads TGTGCCAGCAGCCCTGGGACAACGAACACCGGGGAGCTGTTTTTT. It codes for CASSPGTTNTGELFF.

This clone was detected only once. This CDR3 is CASSYSWGTYNEQFF. The DNA of the CDR3 is TGTGCCAGCAGTTACTCGTGGGGAACCTACAATGAGCAGTTCTTC. This chain links TRBV6-5 with TRBJ2-1; unclear D gene. Germline V CDR1 and CDR2: MNHEY, SVGAGI. Trimming took off 0 bases at V and 2 bases at J, with 8 bases between the two ends. The CDR3 sequence is 15 residues long.

V usage is TRBV10-3 and J usage is TRBJ2-7; D unresolved. CDR1 and CDR2 (germline): ENHRY, SYGVKD. The CDR3 contains 12 residues. Trimming shortened V by 10 bases and J by 0 bases, and 10 bases separated the two germline ends. This CDR3 reads CATGLDSYEQYF. The CDR3, as DNA: TGTGCCACCGGCCTCGACTCCTACGAGCAGTACTTC.

The chain is built from TRBV30 and TRBJ2-5; TRBD1 or TRBD2 may be the D gene (6 bases each). This CDR3 spans 15 amino acids. Germline assignment: CDR1 GTSNPN and CDR2 SVGIG (reference sequence). The V end lost 1 base, the J end lost 4 bases, and 16 bases lay between the germline ends. DNA for the CDR3: TGTGCCTGGAGTGCGGGGGTCCAGGGGCGAGAGACCCAGTACTTC. Translated, it gives CAWSAGVQGRETQYF. Full variable domain (remainder filled in from reference TRBV30 and TRBJ2-5): SQTIHQWPATLVQPVGSPLSLECTVEGTSNPNLYWYRQAAGRGLQLLFYSVGIGQISSEVPQNLSASRPQDRQFILSSKKLLLSDSGFYLCAWSAGVQGRETQYFGPGTRLLVL.

The rearrangement links TRBV14 to TRBJ2-7; TRBD2 aligns across 8 bases. The germline V gene encodes CDR1 SGHDN and CDR2 FVKESK. This CDR3 region has 13 residues. V gave up 3 bases and J gave up 5 bases; unmatched junction bases: 3. CDR3 protein: CASSHGGGNEQYF. CDR3 in DNA: TGTGCCAGCAGCCACGGGGGGGGGAACGAGCAGTACTTC.

CDR3 bases: TGTGCCACCAGACTGGACGGATTCTCTGGGGCCAACGTCCTGACTTTC. Its protein product is CATRLDGFSGANVLTF. V is TRBV15 and J is TRBJ2-6, with D hard to call. Trimming left V 6 bases short and J 0 bases short, with 12 bases between. The CDR3 extends over 16 amino acids. Germline CDR1 reads LNHNV; CDR2 reads YYDKDF (reference sequence).

The chain couples TRBV9 to TRBJ2-7; 7 bases line up with TRBD1. This CDR3 is 16 amino acids long. V gave up 4 bases and J gave up 3 bases; unmatched junction bases: 13. Germline lookup yields CDR1 SGDLS and CDR2 YYNGEE. In DNA form, the CDR3 reads TGTGCCAGCAGCATAGCGCCGGGACAGCCACGCTACGAGCAGTACTTC. This codes for CASSIAPGQPRYEQYF.

CDR3 in amino acids: CSAWDEKLFF. The CDR3 DNA sequence: TGCAGCGCTTGGGATGAAAAACTGTTTTTT. The V gene is TRBV29-1, the J gene TRBJ1-4; no clear D. V was clipped by 7 bases and J by 6 bases, with 6 bases between them. The germline V gene encodes CDR1 SQVTM and CDR2 ANQGSEA. The CDR3 has 10 amino acids. The whole variable domain, filled in from reference TRBV29-1 and TRBJ1-4, reads SAVISQKPSRDICQRGTSLTIQCQVDSQVTMMFWYRQQPGQSLTLIATANQGSEATYESGFVIDKFPISRPNLTFSTLTVSNMSPEDSSIYLCSAWDEKLFFGSGTQLSVL.

This clone was detected only a few times. The chain links TRBV2 to TRBJ1-5; no clear D gene. Looked up from germline, CDR1 is SNHLY and CDR2 is FYNNEI. The V end was cut by 1 base, the J end by 4 bases, with 8 bases between. This CDR3 region has 14 residues. The CDR3 here is CASSEEAANQPQHF. CDR3 nucleotides: TGTGCCAGCAGTGAAGAGGCTGCGAATCAGCCCCAGCATTTT.